This passage covers 23 T cell receptor beta chains from one sample sequenced in a study of blood T cells in healthy people across ages. Using a J-beta primer mix together with a sample-barcoded 5' primer, a second PCR was run for 7 to 11 cycles. One entry per CDR3 protein results from TCRdb running MiXCR on the 5' RACE reads. The repertoire includes around 900,000 distinct CDR3 sequences, 45% to 60% of them detected once, and over 20% sits in the top ten. The sequencing sample was made of blood. The receptor set was obtained from a woman aged 55-69 years in good health.

The rearrangement joins TRBV6-1 to TRBJ1-2; D is unresolved. The germline V and J ends were trimmed by 2 bases and 8 bases, with 3 bases remaining between them. Germline values: CDR1 MNHNS, CDR2 SASEGT. This CDR3 contains 10 residues. The CDR3, as DNA: TGTGCCAGCAGTGAACTCGGCTACACCTTC. Its protein product is CASSELGYTF.

The V and J genes are TRBV30 and TRBJ2-3, with 8 bases identical to TRBD2. Losses at the gene ends were 1 base for V and 5 bases for J; bases not matched to a gene: 5. This CDR3 is built from 14 residues. Germline V lookup: CDR1 GTSNPN, CDR2 SVGIG (reference sequence). CDR3 DNA: TGTGCCTGGAGTGGAGGACTAGCCCAAGATACGCAGTATTTT. It specifies CAWSGGLAQDTQYF.

Turning to this clonotype: The junction does not match germline at one end; this may be a read error. V usage is TRBV2 and J usage is TRBJ2-3; 12 nucleotides line up with TRBD2. The CDR3 covers 15 residues. Germline V gene data show CDR1 as SNHLY and CDR2 as FYNNEI. DNA for the CDR3: TGTACCAGCAGTCGGAGGACTAGCGGGGCAGGTGCGCAGTATTTT. It specifies CTSSRRTSGAGAQYF.

The rearrangement uses TRBV12-3 or TRBV12-4 and TRBJ2-5; 9 bases line up with TRBD2. The CDR3 sequence is 16 residues long. Trimming cost V 1 base and J 11 bases; bases outside gene matches: 14. Written as DNA, the CDR3 is TGTGCCAGCAGTTTAGGCGGGAGGGCCATCTACAATGAGCAGTACTTC. This translates into CASSLGGRAIYNEQYF.

Only a few counts were recorded for this clonotype. The chain couples TRBV28 to TRBJ2-7, with a weak D call TRBD1 (6 bases). This CDR3 is built from 13 residues. The germline V gene has CDR1 MDHEN and CDR2 SYDVKM. Trimming took 5 bases from V and 6 from J, leaving 14 bases between them. CDR3 in amino acids: CASSRKTGSEQYF. The CDR3 DNA sequence: TGTGCCAGCAGTCGGAAGACAGGTTCCGAGCAGTACTTC.

A single count supports this clonotype. The chain has TRBV12-3 or TRBV12-4 and TRBJ1-5; D is unclear. Trimming pared 5 bases from V and 4 bases from J, leaving 18 bases between. CDR3 length: 16 residues. As DNA, the CDR3 is TGTGCCAGCAGTCTAGGATGGGAGCAGTGGAATCAGCCCCAGCATTTT. It specifies CASSLGWEQWNQPQHF.

The gene calls are TRBV5-5 and TRBJ2-7; possibly TRBD1 for D (6 bases). The CDR3 is made up of 16 amino acids. The V and J ends lost 4 bases and 3 bases respectively, with 20 bases between them. Germline CDR1 and CDR2: SGHKS and YYEKEE (reference sequence). The CDR3: CASSLGITGTLYEQYF. CDR3 coding DNA: TGTGCCAGCAGCCTGGGAATTACAGGGACCCTCTACGAGCAGTACTTC.

The V gene is TRBV25-1, the J gene TRBJ1-5; D may be TRBD1 (6 bases). Per the germline V gene, CDR1 is MGHDK and CDR2 is SYGVNS. The CDR3 contains 14 residues. V shed 6 bases and J shed 9 bases, with 18 bases lying between them. The CDR3 here is CASRATGGDSPQHF. In nucleotides, the CDR3 is TGTGCCAGCAGGGCGACAGGAGGGGATTCGCCCCAGCATTTT. Full variable domain (outside the CDR3, taken from reference TRBV25-1 and TRBJ1-5): EADIYQTPRYLVIGTGKKITLECSQTMGHDKMYWYQQDPGMELHLIHYSYGVNSTEKGDLSSESTVSRIRTEHFPLTLESARPSHTSQYLCASRATGGDSPQHFGDGTRLSIL.

This chain joins TRBV7-8 and TRBJ2-3; D might be TRBD2 (6 bases). CDR1 and CDR2 from the germline V gene are SGHVS and FQNEAQ. The CDR3 is made up of 14 amino acids. V lost 4 bases to trimming and J lost 3 bases, with 11 bases between them. CDR3 residues: CASSYPEGTDTQYF. The DNA of the CDR3 is TGTGCCAGCAGCTACCCGGAGGGTACAGATACGCAGTATTTT. Variable domain in full (rest from reference TRBV7-8 and TRBJ2-3): GAGVSQSPRYKVAKRGQDVALRCDPISGHVSLFWYQQALGQGPEFLTYFQNEAQLDKSGLPSDRFFAERPEGSVSTLKIQRTQQEDSAVYLCASSYPEGTDTQYFGPGTRLTVL.

V usage is TRBV7-2 and J usage is TRBJ2-7; no reliable D call. Germline values: CDR1 SGHTA, CDR2 FQGNSA. The CDR3 length is 15 residues. V lost 2 bases to trimming and J lost 5 bases, with 16 bases between them. CDR3 sequence: CASSLLLGKANEQYF. CDR3 nucleotide sequence: TGTGCCAGCAGCTTACTGTTGGGCAAGGCTAACGAGCAGTACTTC.

This clonotype was counted only a few times. The chain couples TRBV29-1 to TRBJ2-5; 7 bases are shared with TRBD2. V was pared by 6 bases and J by 11 bases, with 12 bases of the junction left unmatched. In germline, CDR1 is SQVTM, CDR2 ANQGSEA. This CDR3 has 12 amino acids. The CDR3 DNA is TGCAGCGTGGGACCGGGACTACTGGAGCAGTACTTC. This translates into CSVGPGLLEQYF.

The chain recombines TRBV10-3 with TRBJ2-5; D tentatively fits TRBD1 or TRBD2 (5 bases each). The V and J ends lost 6 bases and 7 bases respectively, with 12 bases between them. CDR3 length equals 12 residues. From germline, CDR1 is ENHRY and CDR2 SYGVKD. The CDR3 coding sequence is TGTGCCATCAGAGGGACCACTGGGACCCAGTACTTC. This translates into CAIRGTTGTQYF.

This clonotype was counted a few times. The chain carries TRBV27 and TRBJ1-2; D perhaps matches TRBD1 (6 bases). From germline, CDR1 is MNHEY and CDR2 SMNVEV (reference sequence). The V gene lost 2 bases and the J gene lost 0 bases, with 10 bases spanning the gap. This CDR3 is built from 15 residues. The CDR3 nucleotides read TGTGCCAGCAGTTTAAAGGGGGTAGCTAACTATGGCTACACCTTC. Translated, it gives CASSLKGVANYGYTF.

The rearrangement joins TRBV5-1 to TRBJ1-4, with D maybe TRBD1 (6 bases). CDR1 is SGHRS and CDR2 is YFSETQ in the germline V gene. CDR3 length equals 15 residues. V was clipped by 0 bases and J by 7 bases, with 13 bases between them. Here the CDR3 reads CASSLEPGAGEKLFF. The CDR3 DNA reads as TGCGCCAGCAGCTTGGAGCCGGGGGCCGGTGAAAAACTGTTTTTT.

This clonotype was detected a few times. The CDR3 DNA is TGCGCCAGCAGCTTGGCTCTTACTCAGAACACTGAAGCTTTCTTT. Encoded protein: CASSLALTQNTEAFF. The chain is built from TRBV5-1 and TRBJ1-1; D uncertain. Trimming cost V 0 bases and J 1 base, with 10 bases left between them. This CDR3 is built from 15 residues. Per the germline V gene, CDR1 is SGHRS and CDR2 is YFSETQ. Combining the CDR3 with reference TRBV5-1 and TRBJ1-1 gives the whole variable domain KAGVTQTPRYLIKTRGQQVTLSCSPISGHRSVSWYQQTPGQGLQFLFEYFSETQRNKGNFPGRFSGRQFSNSRSEMNVSTLELGDSALYLCASSLALTQNTEAFFGQGTRLTVV.

The chain uses TRBV28 and TRBJ2-1; TRBD2 agrees at 7 bases. CDR1 and CDR2 (germline): MDHEN, SYDVKM. This CDR3 is built from 17 residues. V dropped 10 bases and J dropped 1; count of bases not matched to a gene: 16. The CDR3 DNA follows: TGTGCCACCTTAGTTAGAACTAGCGCGGGGTCCTACAATGAGCAGTTCTTC. This codes for CATLVRTSAGSYNEQFF.

This clonotype appeared a few times. The chain couples TRBV18 to TRBJ2-3, with D unclear. Trimming shortened V by 9 bases and J by 5 bases, and 3 bases separated the two germline ends. The CDR3 has 9 amino acids. Germline lookup yields CDR1 KGHSH and CDR2 LQKENI. The CDR3 region is CASKDTQYF. CDR3 DNA sequence: TGTGCCAGTAAAGATACGCAGTATTTT.

This clonotype has a single count. The chain recombines TRBV5-6 with TRBJ2-7; 10 bases line up with TRBD1. V trimming: 5 bases; J trimming: 3 bases; junction bases outside the gene matches: 17. Germline V gene sequence: CDR1 SGHDT, CDR2 YYEEEE. This CDR3 has 18 amino acids. CDR3 coding DNA: TGTGCCAGCAGGTCCCAAGGCCCGGGACAGGGGACGCTCTACGAGCAGTACTTC. This gives the protein CASRSQGPGQGTLYEQYF.

This clonotype was observed a few times. The J gene is TRBJ2-7, the V gene TRBV18, with 10 positions matching TRBD1. From germline, CDR1 is KGHSH and CDR2 LQKENI. Germline trimming cut 2 bases from V and 4 bases from J; bases unmatched to any gene: 11. CDR3 length: 17 residues. The CDR3 DNA follows: TGTGCCAGCTCACCATTGCCCCGACAGGGGGCTGGGTACGAGCAGTACTTC. Its protein is CASSPLPRQGAGYEQYF.

This clonotype was counted only a few times. V usage is TRBV5-1 and J usage is TRBJ2-1; 9 bases match TRBD2. Trimming removed 6 bases from V and 8 bases from J; junction bases left unmatched: 9. Germline V gene data show CDR1 as SGHRS and CDR2 as YFSETQ. The CDR3 has 14 residues. Written as DNA, the CDR3 is TGCGCCAGCACCCGATTAGCGGGAGCGGATGAGCAGTTCTTC. As protein: CASTRLAGADEQFF.

This clonotype was seen only once. This chain uses TRBV12-3 or TRBV12-4 with TRBJ2-3; 7 positions match TRBD2. V shed 5 bases and J 4 bases; nucleotides not matched to a gene: 15. The CDR3 loop spans 17 amino acids. DNA of the CDR3: TGTGCCAGCAGTCTACATTGGGGGAGGGCCGGCTCAGATACGCAGTATTTT. Translating gives CASSLHWGRAGSDTQYF.

This sequence joins TRBV5-1 and TRBJ2-5; D not certain. V lost 2 bases and J lost 1, with 12 bases in between. Germline-derived CDR1 and CDR2 are SGHRS and YFSETQ. CDR3 size: 15 residues. The CDR3 region is CASSLEAPVQETQYF. CDR3 nucleotide sequence: TGCGCCAGCAGCTTAGAGGCCCCGGTCCAAGAGACCCAGTACTTC.

This clonotype was detected only a few times. The V call is TRBV28, the J call TRBJ1-2; unclear D gene. CDR3 size: 13 residues. Per the germline V gene, CDR1 is MDHEN and CDR2 is SYDVKM. V lost 3 bases, J lost 4 bases, and 9 bases lay in between. The CDR3 loop is CASSFLVGYGYTF. Here the CDR3 DNA reads TGTGCCAGCAGTTTCTTGGTGGGCTATGGCTACACCTTC.